This T cell receptor (beta chain) derives from a study of blood T cell repertoires in COVID-19. As handled by the study authors: Estimated nucleated cell counts came from reference gene primer amplification. Sequencing used immunoSEQ multiplex PCR; TCRdb keeps in-frame clones, though not all of them. Clone size and the V and J calls come from that table; the DNA yielded D and trimming. Of about 200,000 clones in the sample, about 84% are singletons; the top ten hold around 6%. Participants' reported clinical history set cohort assignment. Germline values: CDR1 MDHEN, CDR2 SYDVKM. This CDR3 comprises 12 residues. V was pared by 4 bases and J by 6 bases, with 10 bases between.

The receptor was derived from a man aged 40-50 years with acute COVID-19. The sequenced sample was PBMCs or T cells enriched from blood (not recorded which). The V gene is TRBV28, the J gene TRBJ2-7; a possible D gene is TRBD2 (6 bases). The CDR3 region has the DNA TGTGCCAGCAGTTGGAGGGAGCTCGAGCAGTACTTC. Translation gives CASSWRELEQYF. Full variable domain (missing parts from reference TRBV28 and TRBJ2-7): DVKVTQSSRYLVKRTGEKVFLECVQDMDHENMFWYRQDPGLGLRLIYFSYDVKMKEKGDIPEGYSVSREKKERFSLILESASTNQTSMYLCASSWRELEQYFGPGTRLTVT.